These 16 T cell receptor beta chains were all obtained from the same sample, sequenced in a study of glioma-infiltrating T cells. TCR alpha and beta CDR3 regions were amplified from RNA using iRepertoire nested multiplex PCR. In TCRdb, the multiplex PCR reads were re-called with MiXCR into one record per CDR3 protein. Here the sample spans around 130,000 distinct CDR3 sequences, under 25% being singletons. Sequences were obtained from glioma tissue, nonneoplastic brain tissue, or PBMCs (not recorded which). The receptors here all came from a human donor with low-grade glioma or glioblastoma, undergoing nonglioma brain surgery, or in good health (not recorded which).

This clonotype was seen once. One end of the junction fails to match germline, which may point to a read error. This chain joins TRBV28 and TRBJ1-1; 8 positions agree with TRBD1. Germline V gene sequence: CDR1 MDHEN, CDR2 SYDVKM. The CDR3 sequence is 14 residues long. CDR3 loop: CASSRQGMNIEAFF. The CDR3 DNA reads TGTGCCAGCAGTCGACAGGGGATGAACATTGAAGCTTTCTTT.

The V call is TRBV19, the J call TRBJ1-5; unclear D gene. CDR1 and CDR2 (germline): LNHDA, SQIVND (reference sequence). CDR3 length: 13 amino acids. V was shortened by 7 bases and J by 5 bases, with 12 bases between the two germline ends. CDR3 nucleotide sequence: TGTGCCAGTACTCCCGACCCTGATCAGCCCCAGCATTTT. Translation: CASTPDPDQPQHF.

This clonotype showed up many times. This rearrangement joins TRBV20-1 to TRBJ2-3; D not certain. Germline-derived CDR1 and CDR2 are DFQATT and SNEGSKA (reference sequence). V dropped 6 bases and J dropped 6 bases, with 28 bases sitting between them. The CDR3 has 17 residues. The CDR3 DNA follows: TGCAGTGCCCCCTCAAGGGCGGCCACGGAACATGCGGATACGCAGTATTTT. Protein sequence: CSAPSRAATEHADTQYF.

This clonotype was counted many times. The chain is built from TRBV4-1 and TRBJ2-1, with TRBD2 identical over 15 bases. The CDR3 totals 17 residues. With V trimmed by 1 base and J by 4 bases, 2 bases remained unmatched. The germline V gene encodes CDR1 MGHRA and CDR2 YSYEKL. CDR3 DNA sequence: TGCGCCAGCAGCCAAGTCGGGACTAGCGGGGGGTACAATGAGCAGTTCTTC. This codes for CASSQVGTSGGYNEQFF.

Regarding this clonotype: Just one base apart from a much larger clone, this may be a read error. The chain is built from TRBV6-2 or TRBV6-3 and TRBJ2-3, with D unclear. Germline-derived CDR1 and CDR2 are MNHEY and SVGEGT. V dropped 0 bases and J dropped 2 bases, with 9 bases sitting between them. This CDR3 has 15 residues. CDR3 protein: CASSYSRTITDTQYF. Here the CDR3 DNA reads TGTGCCAGCAGTTACTCGAGAACTATCACAGATACGCAGTATTTT.

A few counts support this clonotype. V and J are TRBV6-1 and TRBJ1-4; D is unresolved. Germline V lookup: CDR1 MNHNS, CDR2 SASEGT. The CDR3 totals 13 residues. The ends were cut back, 4 bases at V and 7 bases at J, with 10 bases in the middle. CDR3 sequence reads: CASSVGLGEKLFF. As DNA, the CDR3 is TGTGCCAGCAGTGTTGGGTTGGGTGAAAAACTGTTTTTT.

The chain uses TRBV6-1 and TRBJ2-3, with D tentatively TRBD2 (6 bases). The V gene's germline CDR1 is MNHNS and CDR2 SASEGT. The CDR3 runs 17 residues. The V and J ends lost 6 bases and 6 bases respectively, with 25 bases between them. CDR3 sequence reads: CASSQEIRAGSSDTQYF. DNA for the CDR3: TGTGCCAGCAGCCAAGAGATTCGGGCGGGGTCGTCTGATACGCAGTATTTT.

There are many counts of this clonotype. The chain has TRBV7-2 and TRBJ2-5; D possibly corresponds to TRBD1 (5 bases). Trimming took off 3 bases at V and 4 bases at J, with 12 bases between the two ends. Germline loops: CDR1 SGHTA, CDR2 FQGNSA. The CDR3 length is 14 residues. For the CDR3, the DNA is TGTGCCAGCAGCTTGGGTCGCCAGGGAGAGACCCAGTACTTC. Protein product: CASSLGRQGETQYF.

V is TRBV5-1 and J is TRBJ2-3; 8 bases are a match to TRBD1. The J segment lost 1 base and the V segment lost 4 bases, leaving 14 bases of the junction unmatched. The CDR3 covers 18 residues. The germline gives CDR1 SGHRS, CDR2 YFSETQ. CDR3: CASSTRPTGVVRTDTQYF. The CDR3, as DNA: TGCGCCAGCAGCACACGCCCGACAGGGGTGGTTCGCACAGATACGCAGTATTTT.

This clonotype has just a few counts. The V and J genes are TRBV2 and TRBJ2-7; D tentatively reads TRBD1 or TRBD2 (5 bases each). CDR1 and CDR2 from the germline V gene are SNHLY and FYNNEI. Between the trimmed V and J ends, which lost 1 base and 9 bases, there was a span of 10 bases. The CDR3 length is 12 residues. The CDR3 is CASSEGWGRQYV. CDR3 nucleotides: TGTGCCAGCAGTGAAGGGTGGGGACGGCAGTACGTC.

This clonotype was seen at least ten times. The chain employs TRBV24-1 and TRBJ2-1; 8 positions agree with TRBD1. The V segment lost 9 bases and the J segment 3 bases; nucleotides outside the gene matches: 9. The CDR3 extends over 15 amino acids. CDR1 and CDR2 (germline): KGHDR, SFDVKD. This chain's CDR3 is CATSRSGGLYNEQFF. As DNA, the CDR3 is TGTGCCACCTCCCGGTCAGGGGGCCTCTACAATGAGCAGTTCTTC.

The rearrangement uses TRBV7-9 and TRBJ2-3; 7 nucleotides line up with TRBD1. The CDR3 is 15 residues long. The germline CDR1 and CDR2 sequences are SEHNR and FQNEAQ (reference sequence). V trimming: 4 bases; J trimming: 4 bases; junction bases outside the gene matches: 8. DNA of the CDR3: TGTGCCAGCAGCTCCAACAGGGGAAGGGCAGATACGCAGTATTTT. This codes for CASSSNRGRADTQYF.

This clonotype was observed many times. The chain joins TRBV18 to TRBJ2-1, with TRBD2 identical over 7 bases. From germline, CDR1 is KGHSH and CDR2 LQKENI. CDR3 length: 14 amino acids. CDR3 bases: TGTGCTAGCAGCCCTGGGGGGGCCTACAATGAGCAGTTCTTC. Amino acid sequence: CASSPGGAYNEQFF.

This chain links TRBV9 with TRBJ1-2; TRBD1 might be the D (5 bases). Germline-derived CDR1 and CDR2 are SGDLS and YYNGEE. The CDR3 loop spans 13 amino acids. With 3 bases removed from V and 2 bases from J, the gap between germline ends came to 8 bases. CDR3 in amino acids: CASSGRGNYGYTF. The CDR3 nucleotides read TGTGCCAGCAGCGGACGGGGGAACTATGGCTACACCTTC.

Notes on this clonotype: The junction does not match germline at one end; this may be a read error. The rearrangement joins TRBV4-1 to TRBJ2-3; no definite D call. CDR3 length: 17 amino acids. CDR1 MGHRA and CDR2 YSYEKL come from the germline V gene. The CDR3 protein is CASSQDRESVSTDTQCF. As DNA, the CDR3 is TGCGCCAGCAGCCAAGATCGTGAGTCGGTGAGCACAGATACGCAGTGTTTT.

This clonotype was seen a few times. J is TRBJ2-3 and V is TRBV5-8; TRBD2 might be the D (6 bases). The germline V and J ends were trimmed by 6 bases and 1 base, with 9 bases remaining between them. The CDR3 loop spans 13 amino acids. Germline V gene data show CDR1 as SGHTS and CDR2 as YDEGEE. The CDR3: CASIQRGTDTQYF. The DNA for the CDR3 is TGTGCCAGCATCCAGCGGGGCACAGATACGCAGTATTTT.